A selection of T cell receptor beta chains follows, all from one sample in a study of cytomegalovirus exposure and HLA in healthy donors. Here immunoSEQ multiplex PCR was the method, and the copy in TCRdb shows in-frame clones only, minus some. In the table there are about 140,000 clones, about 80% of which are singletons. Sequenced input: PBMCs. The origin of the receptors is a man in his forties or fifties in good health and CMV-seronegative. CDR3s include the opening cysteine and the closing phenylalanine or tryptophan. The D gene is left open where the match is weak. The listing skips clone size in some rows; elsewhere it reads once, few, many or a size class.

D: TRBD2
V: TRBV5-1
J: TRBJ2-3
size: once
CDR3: CASSPGGITDTQYF
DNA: TGCGCCAGCAGCCCGGGGGGAATCACAGATACGCAGTATTTT

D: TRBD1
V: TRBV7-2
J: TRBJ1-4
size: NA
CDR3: CASSFDRGRNKLFF
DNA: TGTGCCAGCAGCTTCGACAGGGGGCGCAATAAACTGTTTTTT

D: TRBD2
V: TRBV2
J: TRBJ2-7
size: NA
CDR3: CASSEAGLAGGYSYEQYF
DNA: TGTGCCAGCAGTGAAGCCGGTCTAGCGGGTGGGTATTCGTACGAGCAGTACTTC

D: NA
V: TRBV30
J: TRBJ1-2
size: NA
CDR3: CAWRQQGPYGYTF
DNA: TGTGCCTGGAGACAACAGGGACCCTATGGCTACACCTTC

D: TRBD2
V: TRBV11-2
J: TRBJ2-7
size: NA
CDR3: CASSLLAGGKEQYF
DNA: TGTGCCAGCAGCTTACTAGCGGGAGGAAAAGAGCAGTACTTC

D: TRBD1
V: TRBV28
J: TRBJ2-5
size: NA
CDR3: CASSSAGTGSQGIQYF
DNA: TGTGCCAGCAGTTCCGCCGGGACAGGGTCCCAAGGGATCCAGTACTTC

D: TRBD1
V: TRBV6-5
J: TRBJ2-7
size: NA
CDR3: CASSTGDRGSDEQYF
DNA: TGTGCCAGCAGTACGGGGGACAGGGGCTCGGACGAGCAGTACTTC

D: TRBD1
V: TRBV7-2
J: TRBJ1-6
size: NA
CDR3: CASSSWGDRADYNSPLHF
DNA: TGTGCCAGCAGCTCTTGGGGGGACAGGGCTGACTATAATTCACCCCTCCACTTT

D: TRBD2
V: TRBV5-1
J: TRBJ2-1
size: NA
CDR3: CASTSAGGYNEQFF
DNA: TGCGCCAGCACGTCGGCGGGAGGCTACAATGAGCAGTTCTTC

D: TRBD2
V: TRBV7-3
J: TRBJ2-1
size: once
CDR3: CASTTGGASYNEQFF
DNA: TGTGCCAGCACTACGGGGGGGGCCTCCTACAATGAGCAGTTCTTC

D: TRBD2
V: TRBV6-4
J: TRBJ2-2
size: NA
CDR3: CASSPTGTSSGELFF
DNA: TGTGCCAGCAGCCCGACCGGGACTAGCTCCGGGGAGCTGTTTTTT

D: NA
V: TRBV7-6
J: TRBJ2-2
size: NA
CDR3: CASSPTGDTGELFF
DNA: TGTGCCAGCAGCCCCACCGGGGACACCGGGGAGCTGTTTTTT

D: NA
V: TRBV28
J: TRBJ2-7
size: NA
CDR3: CANSDAGLAHEQYF
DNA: TGTGCCAACTCCGACGCGGGGTTGGCCCACGAGCAGTACTTC

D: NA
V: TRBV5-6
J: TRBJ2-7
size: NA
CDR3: CASSLIQVSYEQYF
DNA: TGTGCCAGCAGCTTGATACAGGTTTCATACGAGCAGTACTTC

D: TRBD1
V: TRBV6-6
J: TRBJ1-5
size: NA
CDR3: CASRSGGQPQHF
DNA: TGTGCCAGCAGATCAGGGGGTCAGCCCCAGCATTTT

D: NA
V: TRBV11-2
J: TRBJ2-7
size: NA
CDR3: CASKLSRLAYEQYF
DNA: TGTGCCAGCAAGTTATCCCGGTTAGCTTACGAGCAGTACTTC

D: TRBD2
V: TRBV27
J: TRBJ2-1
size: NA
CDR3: CASSHAAGPKYEQFF
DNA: TGTGCCAGCAGCCATGCAGCGGGACCAAAGTATGAGCAGTTCTTC

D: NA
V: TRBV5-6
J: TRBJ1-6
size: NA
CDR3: CASSFITGVGAYNSPLHF
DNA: TGTGCCAGCAGCTTCATCACGGGCGTCGGGGCCTATAATTCACCCCTCCACTTT

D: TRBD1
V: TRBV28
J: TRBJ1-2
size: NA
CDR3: CASSLGQGGGGYTF
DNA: TGTGCCAGCAGTTTAGGACAGGGGGGCGGTGGCTACACCTTC

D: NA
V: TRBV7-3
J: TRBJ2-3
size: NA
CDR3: CASSLDGTDTQYF
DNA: TGTGCCAGCAGCTTAGACGGGACAGATACGCAGTATTTT

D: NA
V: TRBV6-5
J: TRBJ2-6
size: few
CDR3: CASSPAGANVLTF
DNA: TGTGCCAGCAGCCCCGCTGGGGCCAACGTCCTGACTTTC

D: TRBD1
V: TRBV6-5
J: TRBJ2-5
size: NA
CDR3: CASSGLYRGETQYF
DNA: TGTGCCAGCAGTGGCCTATACAGGGGGGAGACCCAGTACTTC

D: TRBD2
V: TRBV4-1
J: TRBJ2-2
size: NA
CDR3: CASSQEGLAGLNTGELFF
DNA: TGCGCCAGCAGCCAAGAAGGACTAGCGGGCCTCAACACCGGGGAGCTGTTTTTT

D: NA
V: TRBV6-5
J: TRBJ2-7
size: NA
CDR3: CASSYSYREQYEQYF
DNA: TGTGCCAGCAGTTACTCCTACAGGGAACAATACGAGCAGTACTTC

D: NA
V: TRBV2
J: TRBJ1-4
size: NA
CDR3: CASSPLRGGATNEKLFF
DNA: TGTGCCAGCAGTCCTCTTCGGGGGGGTGCAACTAATGAAAAACTGTTTTTT

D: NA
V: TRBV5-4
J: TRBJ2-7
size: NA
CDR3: CASSLADTYEQYF
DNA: TGTGCCAGCAGCTTGGCTGACACCTACGAGCAGTACTTC

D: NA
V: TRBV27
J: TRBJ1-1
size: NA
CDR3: CASSLSPPPTEAFF
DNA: TGTGCCAGCAGTTTATCTCCCCCTCCCACTGAAGCTTTCTTT

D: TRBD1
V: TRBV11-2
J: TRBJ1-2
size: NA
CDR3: CASSLGATGGLSYGYTF
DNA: TGTGCCAGCAGCTTAGGGGCGACAGGGGGATTGAGCTATGGCTACACCTTC

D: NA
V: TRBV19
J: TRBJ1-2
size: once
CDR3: CASSPAWEGYTF
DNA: TGTGCCAGTAGCCCCGCCTGGGAGGGCTACACCTTC

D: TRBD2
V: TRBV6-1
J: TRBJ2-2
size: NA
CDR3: CASTPGTSGGELFF
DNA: TGTGCCAGCACCCCCGGGACTAGCGGTGGGGAGCTGTTTTTT

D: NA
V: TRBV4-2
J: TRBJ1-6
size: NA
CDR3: CASSQVRLDSPLHF
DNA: TGTGCCAGCAGCCAAGTGCGACTGGATTCACCCCTCCACTTT

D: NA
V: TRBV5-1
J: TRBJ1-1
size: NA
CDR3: CASSLGAGETVEAFF
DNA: TGCGCCAGCAGCTTGGGGGCAGGGGAGACGGTTGAAGCTTTCTTT

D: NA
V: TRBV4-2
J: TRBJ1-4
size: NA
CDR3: CASSQLSSAGRLNEKLFF
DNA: TGTGCCAGCAGCCAACTATCCTCCGCGGGACGCCTGAATGAAAAACTGTTTTTT

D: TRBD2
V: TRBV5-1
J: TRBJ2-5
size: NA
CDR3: CASSRSGRVQETQYF
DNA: TGCGCCAGCAGTCGCAGCGGGAGGGTCCAAGAGACCCAGTACTTC

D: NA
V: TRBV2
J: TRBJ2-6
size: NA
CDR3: CASSELGAGANVLTF
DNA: TGTGCCAGCAGTGAATTAGGGGCTGGGGCCAACGTCCTGACTTTC

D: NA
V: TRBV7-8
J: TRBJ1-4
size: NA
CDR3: CASTPVGGANEKLFF
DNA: TGTGCCAGCACCCCAGTGGGCGGGGCTAATGAAAAACTGTTTTTT

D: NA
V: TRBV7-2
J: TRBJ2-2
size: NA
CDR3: CASSLALTGELFF
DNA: TGTGCCAGCAGCTTAGCACTCACCGGGGAGCTGTTTTTT

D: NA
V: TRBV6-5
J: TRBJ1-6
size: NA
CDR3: CASSYDSSYNSPLHF
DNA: TGTGCCAGCAGCTACGACAGCTCCTATAATTCACCCCTCCACTTT

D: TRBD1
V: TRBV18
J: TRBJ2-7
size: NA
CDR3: CASSPLTGQGIYEQYF
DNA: TGTGCCAGCTCACCCCTAACAGGACAGGGTATTTACGAGCAGTACTTC

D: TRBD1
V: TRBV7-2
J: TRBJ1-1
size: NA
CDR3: CASSLATGVTEAFF
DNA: TGTGCCAGCAGCTTAGCGACAGGGGTTACTGAAGCTTTCTTT

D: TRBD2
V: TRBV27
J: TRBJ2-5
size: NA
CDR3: CASSLVGTSGAGETQYF
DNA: TGTGCCAGCAGTTTGGTTGGGACTAGCGGGGCAGGGGAGACCCAGTACTTC

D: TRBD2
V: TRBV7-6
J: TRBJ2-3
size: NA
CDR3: CASSLYGAGGVGDTQYF
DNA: TGTGCCAGCAGCTTATACGGAGCGGGGGGAGTGGGAGATACGCAGTATTTT

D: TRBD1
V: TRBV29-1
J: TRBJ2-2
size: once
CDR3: CSVVRGSGGTGELFF
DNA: TGCAGCGTTGTCAGGGGGTCAGGGGGCACCGGGGAGCTGTTTTTT

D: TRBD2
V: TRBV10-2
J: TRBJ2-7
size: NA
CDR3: CASSESDGRTSSYEQYF
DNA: TGCGCCAGCAGTGAGTCCGACGGGAGGACCTCCTCCTACGAGCAGTACTTC

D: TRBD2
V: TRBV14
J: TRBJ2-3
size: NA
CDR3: CASSPSGRGTDTQYF
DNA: TGTGCCAGCAGTCCTAGCGGGAGGGGCACAGATACGCAGTATTTT